A single T cell receptor (beta chain) is shown here with its context. Its antigen remains unknown. The sample comes from a study of CD8+ T cells in alopecia areata. About the study: Treated patients were given oral tofacitinib, which was dosed at 5 to 10 mg twice daily. Study outcomes and limitations: Lesional scalp, notably in alopecia totalis/universalis, had clonality above that of normal scalp.

Extraction of RNA preceded its reverse transcription into cDNA, which served as the sequencing template. Only in-frame clones appear in the TCRdb table, and some are missing; sequencing was by immunoSEQ multiplex PCR. The table shows around 250,000 clones, with about 68% occurring only once. Germline values: CDR1 SGHRS, CDR2 YFSETQ. With 4 bases clipped from V and 1 base from J, the junction kept 11 bases outside the gene matches. The CDR3 spans 17 residues. V and J are TRBV5-1 and TRBJ2-7; 10 bases map to TRBD1. This sample comprised CD4+ T cells sorted from blood, obtained at week 0. The source of this sequence is a human donor with alopecia areata. The CDR3 DNA is TGCGCCAGCAGCCCCCCTACCGGGACAGGGGTTTCCTACGAGCAGTACTTC. Its protein product is CASSPPTGTGVSYEQYF.